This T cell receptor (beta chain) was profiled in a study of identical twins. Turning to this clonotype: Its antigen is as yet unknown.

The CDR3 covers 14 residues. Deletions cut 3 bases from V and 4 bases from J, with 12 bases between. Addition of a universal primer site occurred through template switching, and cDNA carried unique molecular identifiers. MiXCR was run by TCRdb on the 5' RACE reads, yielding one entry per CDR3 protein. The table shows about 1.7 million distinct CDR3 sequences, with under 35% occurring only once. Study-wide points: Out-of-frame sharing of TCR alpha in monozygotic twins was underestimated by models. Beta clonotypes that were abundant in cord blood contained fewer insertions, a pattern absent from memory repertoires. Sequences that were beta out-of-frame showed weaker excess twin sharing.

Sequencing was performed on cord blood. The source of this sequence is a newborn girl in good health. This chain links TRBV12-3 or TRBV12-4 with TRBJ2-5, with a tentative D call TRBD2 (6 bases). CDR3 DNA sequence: TGTGCCAGCAGTTTTGTAGCGGCCCCAGAGACCCAGTACTTC. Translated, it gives CASSFVAAPETQYF.